Following are 17 T cell receptor beta chains from one sample sequenced in a study of T cell repertoires in cytomegalovirus infection. The antigens of these receptors remain unknown. MiXCR was run by TCRdb on the reads, yielding one entry per CDR3 protein. Here the sample spans about 900,000 distinct CDR3 sequences, 30% to 40% being singletons. Sequenced here: cultured CD8+ T cells from PBMCs, sampled from culture after CMV antigen stimulation. These receptors all stem from a human donor in good health (CMV status not recorded). Some clones in this sample may be carry-over from other donors' samples.

The sample holds a few counts of this clonotype. The chain employs TRBV12-3 or TRBV12-4 and TRBJ1-5; D remains ambiguous. V was trimmed by 6 bases and J by 6 bases, leaving 9 bases between them. CDR3 length equals 12 residues. The chain's CDR3 is CASRVGSQPQHF. CDR3 nucleotides: TGTGCCAGCAGGGTCGGAAGTCAGCCCCAGCATTTT.

This rearrangement joins TRBV9 to TRBJ2-5; D remains unclear. The CDR3 is 14 residues long. The V and J ends lost 0 bases and 1 base respectively, with 7 bases between them. CDR1 is SGDLS, CDR2 YYNGEE, per germline. This chain's CDR3 is CASSVVETQETQYF. The CDR3 DNA sequence: TGTGCCAGCAGCGTAGTAGAGACCCAAGAGACCCAGTACTTC.

This clonotype was seen at least ten times. This chain uses TRBV12-3 or TRBV12-4 with TRBJ1-5; possible D gene TRBD1, 6 bases. The CDR3 is made up of 15 amino acids. The germline V and J ends were trimmed by 3 bases and 6 bases, with 15 bases remaining between them. CDR3 nucleotide sequence: TGTGCCAGCAGTTTTCGGGCAGGGGAAAGTCAGCCCCAGCATTTT. It specifies CASSFRAGESQPQHF.

About this clonotype: At one boundary the junction diverges from the germline segment, which might be a read error. In nucleotides, the CDR3 is TGTGACAGCAGTCTGGGGCGGGGGGTACAAGAGACCCAGTACTTC. It encodes CDSSLGRGVQETQYF. The gene calls are TRBV6-5 and TRBJ2-5, with 8 bases matching TRBD2. Germline V gives CDR1 MNHEY, CDR2 SVGAGI. The CDR3 has 15 amino acids.

The V call is TRBV28, the J call TRBJ2-3; unclear D gene. Trimming removed 7 bases at V and 4 bases at J, with 15 bases between. This CDR3 comprises 14 residues. Germline assignment: CDR1 MDHEN and CDR2 SYDVKM. The CDR3 DNA is TGTGCCAGCACGGCAGCCTATCAAGCAGATACGCAGTATTTT. Amino acids: CASTAAYQADTQYF.

This clonotype has more than one count but fewer than ten. V usage is TRBV7-6 and J usage is TRBJ2-1; no firm D call. Trimming shortened V by 3 bases and J by 0 bases, and 15 bases separated the two germline ends. CDR3 length: 17 residues. Germline loops: CDR1 SGHVS, CDR2 FNYEAQ. The CDR3 nucleotides are TGTGCCAGCAGCTTTAAAGCCGGCACCGCCTCCTACAATGAGCAGTTCTTC. Translation gives CASSFKAGTASYNEQFF.

The genes are TRBV29-1 and TRBJ2-7, with 8 bases that match TRBD1. Germline V gives CDR1 SQVTM, CDR2 ANQGSEA. CDR3 length equals 15 residues. V shed 0 bases and J 5 bases; nucleotides not matched to a gene: 9. The DNA of the CDR3 is TGCAGCGTTGAAGATGAGGGGACAGGTCTGAACGAGCAGTACTTC. Translation: CSVEDEGTGLNEQYF.

V and J are TRBV18 and TRBJ2-7; D gene unclear. Germline assignment: CDR1 KGHSH and CDR2 LQKENI. The CDR3 sequence is 13 residues long. Trimming took 6 bases from V and 3 from J, leaving 12 bases between them. The CDR3 protein is CASSRTENYEQYV. The CDR3 DNA reads TGTGCCAGCTCCCGCACAGAGAACTACGAGCAGTACGTC.

The sample holds a few counts of this clonotype. V is TRBV28 and J is TRBJ2-1, with 14 bases that match TRBD2. The CDR3 spans 21 residues. Germline assignment: CDR1 MDHEN and CDR2 SYDVKM. V lost 5 bases, J lost 0 bases, and 15 bases stayed unmatched. DNA of the CDR3: TGTGCCAGCAGTCTCCTCCAGACTAGCGGGGGGGCCGGGAGCTCCTACAATGAGCAGTTCTTC. Amino acid sequence: CASSLLQTSGGAGSSYNEQFF.

The chain is built from TRBV6-5 and TRBJ1-1; D unclear. Deletions cut 2 bases from V and 11 bases from J, with 12 bases between. The CDR3 extends over 12 amino acids. Germline V gene data show CDR1 as MNHEY and CDR2 as SVGAGI. The CDR3 region is CASSYGLGYAFF. The CDR3 bases are TGTGCCAGCAGTTACGGTTTGGGGTACGCTTTCTTT.

This clonotype was seen a few times. The chain has TRBV7-9 and TRBJ1-1, with no clear D. V was pared by 5 bases and J by 8 bases, with 21 bases between. CDR1 is SEHNR, CDR2 FQNEAQ, per germline (reference sequence). The CDR3 sequence is 15 residues long. The CDR3 DNA follows: TGTGCCAGCAGCGCCCGATTCGGCGACTTACGGGAAGCTTTCTTT. It specifies CASSARFGDLREAFF.

This clonotype was seen ten or more times. The rearrangement links TRBV7-8 to TRBJ2-4; 9 nucleotides match TRBD1. From germline, CDR1 is SGHVS and CDR2 FQNEAQ. V shed 3 bases, J shed 3 bases, and the junction held 21 bases outside the gene matches. The CDR3 contains 21 residues. CDR3 amino acids: CASSLPPGQGWAQEGKNIQYF. The CDR3 DNA reads TGTGCCAGCAGCTTGCCCCCGGGACAGGGCTGGGCCCAGGAAGGCAAAAACATTCAGTACTTC. Full variable domain (outside the CDR3, taken from reference TRBV7-8 and TRBJ2-4): GAGVSQSPRYKVAKRGQDVALRCDPISGHVSLFWYQQALGQGPEFLTYFQNEAQLDKSGLPSDRFFAERPEGSVSTLKIQRTQQEDSAVYLCASSLPPGQGWAQEGKNIQYFGAGTRLSVL.

A word on this clonotype: Possible read error: a much larger clone is one base away. For the CDR3, the DNA is TGTGCCAGCAGCTTGGTAGGCTACACTTTCTATGGCTACACCTTC. As protein: CASSLVGYTFYGYTF. The J gene is TRBJ1-2, the V gene TRBV5-6; D uncertain. The germline CDR1 and CDR2 sequences are SGHDT and YYEEEE. The CDR3 is 15 amino acids. V gave up 0 bases and J gave up 4 bases, with 13 bases separating them.

The chain is built from TRBV7-9 and TRBJ1-2; TRBD1 is a possible D gene (5 bases). The length of the CDR3 is 12 residues. The V end was cut by 8 bases, the J end by 2 bases, with 9 bases between. CDR1 and CDR2 (germline): SEHNR, FQNEAQ (reference sequence). The CDR3 reads CASGEGNYGYTF. DNA for the CDR3: TGTGCCAGCGGGGAGGGGAACTATGGCTACACCTTC.

V is TRBV27 and J is TRBJ1-2, with 7 positions matching TRBD1. V lost 5 bases, J lost 5 bases, and 8 bases stayed unmatched. The germline gives CDR1 MNHEY, CDR2 SMNVEV (reference sequence). This CDR3 spans 14 amino acids. CDR3 sequence: CASSRAGGVYGYTF. CDR3 DNA: TGTGCCAGCAGTAGGGCAGGGGGTGTGTATGGCTACACCTTC.

The rearrangement uses TRBV27 and TRBJ1-2, with D possibly TRBD1 on 5 matching bases. CDR3 length: 13 amino acids. V lost 8 bases and J lost 6, with 16 bases in between. The germline V gene has CDR1 MNHEY and CDR2 SMNVEV (reference sequence). The CDR3 sequence is CASGAGGIHGYTF. The CDR3 DNA is TGTGCCAGCGGCGCCGGGGGGATTCATGGCTACACCTTC.

The chain employs TRBV12-3 or TRBV12-4 and TRBJ2-2; 11 nucleotides match TRBD2. The CDR3 covers 15 residues. Germline trimming cut 6 bases from V and 13 bases from J; bases unmatched to any gene: 13. For the CDR3, the DNA is TGTGCCAGCAGCCCTGAGACTAGCGGGGTTTTGGGGCTGTTTTTT. Encoded protein: CASSPETSGVLGLFF.